There are a few counts of the clone carrying this T cell receptor (beta chain). This sample is part of a study of blood T cell repertoires in COVID-19. Study information: Samples came from the United States, Italy and Spain, spanning acute and convalescent COVID-19. PBMCs, B-cell-depleted T cells, or T cells were the source of the cDNA or gDNA that made up the material.

Trimming at V came to 3 bases and at J to 7 bases, leaving 3 bases not matched to a gene. The CDR3 consists of 14 residues. Germline V lookup: CDR1 SGHVS, CDR2 FQNEAQ. Per the original methods: Reference gene primer amplification gave estimated nucleated cell counts. Produced via immunoSEQ multiplex PCR; TCRdb's table is partial and in-frame only. That table is the source of V, J and clone size, and D and trimming were worked out from the DNA. The sample has about 49,000 clones; over 80% are singletons. The sample was peripheral blood. The receptor comes from a man aged 50 to 59 with acute or convalescent COVID-19. The J gene is TRBJ1-6, the V gene TRBV7-8, with TRBD1 matching 7 bases. This CDR3 is CASSFRQGNSPLHF. DNA for the CDR3: TGTGCCAGCAGCTTTCGACAGGGAAATTCACCCCTCCACTTT. Full variable domain (remainder filled in from reference TRBV7-8 and TRBJ1-6): GAGVSQSPRYKVAKRGQDVALRCDPISGHVSLFWYQQALGQGPEFLTYFQNEAQLDKSGLPSDRFFAERPEGSVSTLKIQRTQQEDSAVYLCASSFRQGNSPLHFGNGTRLTVT.